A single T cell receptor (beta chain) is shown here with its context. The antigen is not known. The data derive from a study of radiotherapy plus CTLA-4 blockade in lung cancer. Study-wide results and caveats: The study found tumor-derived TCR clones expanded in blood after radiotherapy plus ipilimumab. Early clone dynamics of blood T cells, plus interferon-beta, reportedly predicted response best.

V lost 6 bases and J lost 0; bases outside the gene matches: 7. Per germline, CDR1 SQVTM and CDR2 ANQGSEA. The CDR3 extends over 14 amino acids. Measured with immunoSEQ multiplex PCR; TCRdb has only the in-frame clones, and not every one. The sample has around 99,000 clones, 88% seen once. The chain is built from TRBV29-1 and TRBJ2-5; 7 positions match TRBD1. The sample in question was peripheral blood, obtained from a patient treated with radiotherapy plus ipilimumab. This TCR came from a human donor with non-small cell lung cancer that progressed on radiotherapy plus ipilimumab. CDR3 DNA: TGCAGCGTATACGGGACAGAGAACCAAGAGACCCAGTACTTC. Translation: CSVYGTENQETQYF.